This T cell receptor beta chain was documented in a study of graft-versus-host responses after intestinal transplantation. Overall study results and limits: High graft-versus-host to host-versus-graft clonal ratios were found in allografts of patients who had graft-donor T cell macrochimerism. With peak circulating GvH clone levels came an association with early post-transplant HvG declines. Recipient-marrow GvH clones were detected, some having first appeared in ileum or blood.

The CDR3 is made up of 12 amino acids. The V and J ends lost 5 bases and 4 bases respectively, with 7 bases between them. Germline values: CDR1 SEHNR, CDR2 FQNEAQ (reference sequence). The table came from immunoSEQ multiplex PCR; TCRdb's copy has only in-frame clones and leaves some out. The table records about 18,000 clones, approximately 79% of them present only once. About this clone: Its target is unknown.

Intraepithelial plus lamina propria lymphocytes were released by processing graft tissue. The chain has TRBV7-9 and TRBJ2-3; the D is unclear. The sequenced sample was ileum tissue, obtained 17 days after transplant. The origin of this receptor is a human patient who received an intestinal transplant, so some T cells may come from the graft donor. The chain's CDR3 is CASSNPPDTQYF. The DNA of the CDR3 is TGTGCCAGCAGCAACCCCCCAGATACGCAGTATTTT.